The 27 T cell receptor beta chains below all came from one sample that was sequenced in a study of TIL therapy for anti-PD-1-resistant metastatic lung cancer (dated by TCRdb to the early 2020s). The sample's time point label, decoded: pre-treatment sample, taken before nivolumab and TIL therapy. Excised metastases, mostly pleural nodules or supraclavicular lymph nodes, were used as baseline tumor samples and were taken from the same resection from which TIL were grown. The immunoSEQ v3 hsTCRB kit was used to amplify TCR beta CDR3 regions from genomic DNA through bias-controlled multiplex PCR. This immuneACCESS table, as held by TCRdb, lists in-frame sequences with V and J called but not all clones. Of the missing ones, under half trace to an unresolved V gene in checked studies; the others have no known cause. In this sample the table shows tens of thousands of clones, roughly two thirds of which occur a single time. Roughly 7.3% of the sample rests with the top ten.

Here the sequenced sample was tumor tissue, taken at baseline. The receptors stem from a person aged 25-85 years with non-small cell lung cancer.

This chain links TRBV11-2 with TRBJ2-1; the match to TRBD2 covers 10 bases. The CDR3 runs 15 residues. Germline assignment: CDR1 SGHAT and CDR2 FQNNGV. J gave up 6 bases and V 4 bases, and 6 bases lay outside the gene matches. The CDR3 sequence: CASSYLAGDPNEQFF. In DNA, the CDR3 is TGTGCCAGCAGCTACCTAGCGGGGGATCCCAATGAGCAGTTCTTC. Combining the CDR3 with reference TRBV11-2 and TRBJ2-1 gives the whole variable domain EAGVAQSPRYKIIEKRQSVAFWCNPISGHATLYWYQQILGQGPKLLIQFQNNGVVDDSQLPKDRFSAERLKGVDSTLKIQPAKLEDSAVYLCASSYLAGDPNEQFFGPGTRLTVL.

The CDR3 is CATSGRGRLYNEQFF. In DNA, the CDR3 is TGTGCCACCAGCGGGCGGGGCCGCTTGTACAATGAGCAGTTCTTC. This chain joins TRBV15 and TRBJ2-1; perhaps TRBD2 as D (6 bases). This CDR3 has 15 amino acids. Trimming removed 5 bases from V and 4 bases from J, with 15 bases in between. The germline V gene encodes CDR1 LNHNV and CDR2 YYDKDF (reference sequence).

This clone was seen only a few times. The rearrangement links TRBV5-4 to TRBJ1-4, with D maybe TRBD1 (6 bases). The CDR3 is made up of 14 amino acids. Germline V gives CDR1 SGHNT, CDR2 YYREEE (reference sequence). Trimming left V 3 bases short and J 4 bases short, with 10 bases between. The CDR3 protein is CASSSGQNNEKLFF. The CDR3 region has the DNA TGTGCCAGCAGCTCTGGACAGAATAATGAAAAACTGTTTTTT.

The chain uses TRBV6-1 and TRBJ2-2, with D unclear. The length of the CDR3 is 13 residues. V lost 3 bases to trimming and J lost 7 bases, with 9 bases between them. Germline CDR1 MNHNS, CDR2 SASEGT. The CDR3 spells CASSDSEFGELFF. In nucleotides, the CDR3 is TGTGCCAGCAGTGACTCGGAATTCGGGGAGCTGTTTTTT.

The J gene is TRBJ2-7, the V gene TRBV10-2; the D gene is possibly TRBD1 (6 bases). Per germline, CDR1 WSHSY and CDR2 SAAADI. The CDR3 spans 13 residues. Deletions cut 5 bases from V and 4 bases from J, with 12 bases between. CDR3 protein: CASSITGSYEQYF. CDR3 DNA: TGCGCCAGCAGTATCACAGGGTCGTACGAGCAGTACTTC.

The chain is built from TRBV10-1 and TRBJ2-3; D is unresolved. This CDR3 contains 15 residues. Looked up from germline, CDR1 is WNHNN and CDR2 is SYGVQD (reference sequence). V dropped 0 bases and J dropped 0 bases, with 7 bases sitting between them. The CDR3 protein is CASSESKISTDTQYF. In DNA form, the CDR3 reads TGCGCCAGCAGTGAGTCCAAAATAAGCACAGATACGCAGTATTTT.

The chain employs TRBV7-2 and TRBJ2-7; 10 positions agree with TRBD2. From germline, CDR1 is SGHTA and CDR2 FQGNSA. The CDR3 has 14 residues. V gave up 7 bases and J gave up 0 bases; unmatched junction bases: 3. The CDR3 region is CASIASGSSYEQYF. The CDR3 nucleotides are TGTGCCAGCATCGCTAGCGGGAGCTCCTACGAGCAGTACTTC.

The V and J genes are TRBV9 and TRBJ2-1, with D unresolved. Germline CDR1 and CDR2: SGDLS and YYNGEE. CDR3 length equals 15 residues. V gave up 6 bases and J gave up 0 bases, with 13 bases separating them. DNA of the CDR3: TGTGCCAGCACCCCATCCCCTACCTCCTACAATGAGCAGTTCTTC. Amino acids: CASTPSPTSYNEQFF. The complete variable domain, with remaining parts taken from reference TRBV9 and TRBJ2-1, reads DSGVTQTPKHLITATGQRVTLRCSPRSGDLSVYWYQQSLDQGLQFLIQYYNGEERAKGNILERFSAQQFPDLHSELNLSSLELGDSALYFCASTPSPTSYNEQFFGPGTRLTVL.

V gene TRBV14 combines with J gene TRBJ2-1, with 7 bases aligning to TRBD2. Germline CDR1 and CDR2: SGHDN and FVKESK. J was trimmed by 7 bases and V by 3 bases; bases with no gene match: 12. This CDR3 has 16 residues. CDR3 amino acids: CASSQSSNGGRNEQFF. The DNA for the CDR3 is TGTGCCAGCAGCCAGTCGTCTAACGGGGGGAGAAATGAGCAGTTCTTC.

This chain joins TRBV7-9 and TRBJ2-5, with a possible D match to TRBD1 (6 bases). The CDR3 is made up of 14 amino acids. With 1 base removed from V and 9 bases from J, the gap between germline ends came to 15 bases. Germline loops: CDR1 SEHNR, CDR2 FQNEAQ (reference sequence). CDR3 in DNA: TGTGCCAGCAGCTTAGATGTACAGTCAGGGGCCCAGTACTTC. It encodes CASSLDVQSGAQYF.

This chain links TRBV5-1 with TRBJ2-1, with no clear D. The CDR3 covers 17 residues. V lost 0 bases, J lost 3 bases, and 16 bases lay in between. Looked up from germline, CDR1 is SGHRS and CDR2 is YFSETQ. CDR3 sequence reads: CASSLVATDVGYNEQFF. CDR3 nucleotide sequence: TGCGCCAGCAGCTTGGTGGCCACAGATGTTGGCTACAATGAGCAGTTCTTC.

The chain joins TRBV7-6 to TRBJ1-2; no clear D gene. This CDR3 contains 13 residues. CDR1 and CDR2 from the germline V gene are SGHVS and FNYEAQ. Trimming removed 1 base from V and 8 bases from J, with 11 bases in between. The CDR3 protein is CASSLDFGSGYTF. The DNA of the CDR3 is TGTGCCAGCAGCTTAGATTTTGGGTCCGGCTACACCTTC.

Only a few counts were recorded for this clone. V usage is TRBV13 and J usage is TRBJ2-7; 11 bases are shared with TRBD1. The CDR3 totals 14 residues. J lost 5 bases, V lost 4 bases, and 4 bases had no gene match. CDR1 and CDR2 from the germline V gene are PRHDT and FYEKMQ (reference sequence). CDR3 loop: CASSWGQGVDEQYF. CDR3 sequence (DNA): TGTGCCAGCAGCTGGGGACAGGGGGTCGACGAGCAGTACTTC.

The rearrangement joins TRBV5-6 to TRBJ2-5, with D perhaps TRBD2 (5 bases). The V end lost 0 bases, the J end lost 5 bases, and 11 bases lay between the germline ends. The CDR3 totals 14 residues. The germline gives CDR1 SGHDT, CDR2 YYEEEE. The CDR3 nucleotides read TGTGCCAGCAGCTTGGCCGTGATAGCGGAGACCCAGTACTTC. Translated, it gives CASSLAVIAETQYF.

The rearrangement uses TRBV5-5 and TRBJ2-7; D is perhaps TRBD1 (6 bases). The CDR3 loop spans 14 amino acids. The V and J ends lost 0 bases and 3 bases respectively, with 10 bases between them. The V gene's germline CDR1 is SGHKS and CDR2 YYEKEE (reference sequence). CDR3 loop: CASSLVGALYEQYF. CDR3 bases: TGTGCCAGCAGCTTGGTGGGGGCCCTCTACGAGCAGTACTTC.

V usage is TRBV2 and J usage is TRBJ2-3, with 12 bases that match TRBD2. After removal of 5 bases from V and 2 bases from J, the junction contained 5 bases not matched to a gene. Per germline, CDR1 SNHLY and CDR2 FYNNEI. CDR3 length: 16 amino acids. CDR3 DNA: TGTGCCAGCAGTTCAAGACTAGCGGGAGACACAGATACGCAGTATTTT. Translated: CASSSRLAGDTDTQYF.

This CDR3 is CASGITGQSRGTEAFF. CDR3 bases: TGTGCTAGTGGAATAACGGGACAGTCAAGGGGCACTGAAGCTTTCTTT. The chain is built from TRBV12-5 and TRBJ1-1; TRBD1 matches at 7 bases. Germline V gene sequence: CDR1 LGHNT, CDR2 FRNRAP. Germline trimming cut 6 bases from V and 4 bases from J; bases unmatched to any gene: 14. The CDR3 has 16 residues.

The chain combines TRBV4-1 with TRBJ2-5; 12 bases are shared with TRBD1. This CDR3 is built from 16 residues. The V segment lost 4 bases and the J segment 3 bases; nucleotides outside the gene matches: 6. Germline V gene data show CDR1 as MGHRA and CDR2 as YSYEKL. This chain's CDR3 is CASSPRDRGLEETQYF. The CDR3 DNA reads TGCGCCAGCAGCCCGAGGGACAGGGGGCTCGAAGAGACCCAGTACTTC.

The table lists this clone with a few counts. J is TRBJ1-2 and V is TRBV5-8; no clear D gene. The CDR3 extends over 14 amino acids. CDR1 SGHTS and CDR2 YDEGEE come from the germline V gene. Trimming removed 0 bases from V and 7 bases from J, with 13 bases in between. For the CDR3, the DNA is TGTGCCAGCAGCTTGGCGGCGGTTTCCGGTGGCTACACCTTC. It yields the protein CASSLAAVSGGYTF.

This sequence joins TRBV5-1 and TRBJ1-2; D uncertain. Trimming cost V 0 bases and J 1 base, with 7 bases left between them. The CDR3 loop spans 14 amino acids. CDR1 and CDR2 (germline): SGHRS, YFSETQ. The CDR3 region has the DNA TGCGCCAGCAGCTTGGAGGAAAATAACTATGGCTACACCTTC. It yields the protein CASSLEENNYGYTF. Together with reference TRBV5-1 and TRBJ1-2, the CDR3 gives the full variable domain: KAGVTQTPRYLIKTRGQQVTLSCSPISGHRSVSWYQQTPGQGLQFLFEYFSETQRNKGNFPGRFSGRQFSNSRSEMNVSTLELGDSALYLCASSLEENNYGYTFGSGTRLTVV.

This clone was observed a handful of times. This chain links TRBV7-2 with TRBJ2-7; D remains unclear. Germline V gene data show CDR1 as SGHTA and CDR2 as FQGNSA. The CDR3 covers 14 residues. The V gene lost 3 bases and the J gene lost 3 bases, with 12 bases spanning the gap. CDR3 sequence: CASSFRFTGYEQYF. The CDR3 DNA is TGTGCCAGCAGCTTTAGGTTTACGGGCTACGAGCAGTACTTC.

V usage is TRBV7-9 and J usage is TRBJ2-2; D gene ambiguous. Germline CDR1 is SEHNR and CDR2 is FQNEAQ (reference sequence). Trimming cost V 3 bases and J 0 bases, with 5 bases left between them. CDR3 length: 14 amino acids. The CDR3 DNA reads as TGTGCCAGCAGCTTCTTAACGAACACCGGGGAGCTGTTTTTT. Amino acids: CASSFLTNTGELFF.

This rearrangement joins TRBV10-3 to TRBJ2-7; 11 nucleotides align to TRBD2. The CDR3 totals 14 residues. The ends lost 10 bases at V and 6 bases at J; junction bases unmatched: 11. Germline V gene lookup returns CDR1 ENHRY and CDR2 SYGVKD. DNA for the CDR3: TGTGCCACCATAGCGGGGGGGTATCCCGGCGAGCAGTACTTC. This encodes CATIAGGYPGEQYF.

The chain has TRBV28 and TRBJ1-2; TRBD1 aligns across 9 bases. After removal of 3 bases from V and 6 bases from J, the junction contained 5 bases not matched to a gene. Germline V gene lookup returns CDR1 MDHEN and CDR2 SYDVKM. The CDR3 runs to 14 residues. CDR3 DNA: TGTGCCAGCAGTTTGGCCGGGACAGGGAATGGCTACACCTTC. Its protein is CASSLAGTGNGYTF.

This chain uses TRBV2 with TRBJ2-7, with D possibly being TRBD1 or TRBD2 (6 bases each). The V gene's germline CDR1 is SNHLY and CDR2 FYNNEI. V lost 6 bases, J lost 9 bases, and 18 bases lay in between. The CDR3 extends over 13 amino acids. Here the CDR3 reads CASRRGVSEPQYF. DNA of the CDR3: TGTGCCAGCAGGAGGGGGGTTTCCGAGCCGCAGTACTTC.

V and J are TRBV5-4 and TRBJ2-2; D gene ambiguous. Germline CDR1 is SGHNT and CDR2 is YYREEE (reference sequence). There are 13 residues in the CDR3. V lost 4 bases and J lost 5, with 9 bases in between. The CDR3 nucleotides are TGTGCCAGCAGCCTAGACGGTACCGGGGAGCTGTTTTTT. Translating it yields CASSLDGTGELFF.

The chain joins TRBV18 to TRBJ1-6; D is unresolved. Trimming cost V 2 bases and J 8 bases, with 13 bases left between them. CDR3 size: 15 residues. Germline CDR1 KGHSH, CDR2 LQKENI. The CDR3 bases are TGTGCCAGCTCACCAGCGGCCCAAAAGCATTCACCCCTCCACTTT. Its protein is CASSPAAQKHSPLHF.